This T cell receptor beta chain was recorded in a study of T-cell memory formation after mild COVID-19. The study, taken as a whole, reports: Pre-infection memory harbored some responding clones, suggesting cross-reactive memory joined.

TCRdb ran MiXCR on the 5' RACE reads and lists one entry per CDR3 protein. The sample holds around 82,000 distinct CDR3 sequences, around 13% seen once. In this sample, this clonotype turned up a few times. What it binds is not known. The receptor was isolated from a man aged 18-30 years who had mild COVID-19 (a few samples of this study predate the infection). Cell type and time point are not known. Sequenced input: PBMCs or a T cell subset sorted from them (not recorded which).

The CDR3 sequence: CASRGPEQFF. CDR3 nucleotide sequence: TGTGCCAGCAGAGGGCCAGAGCAGTTCTTC. The J gene is TRBJ2-1, the V gene TRBV6-2 or TRBV6-3, with D unresolved. With 6 bases removed from V and 10 bases from J, the gap between germline ends came to 7 bases. Germline loops: CDR1 MNHEY, CDR2 SVGEGT. This CDR3 is built from 10 residues.